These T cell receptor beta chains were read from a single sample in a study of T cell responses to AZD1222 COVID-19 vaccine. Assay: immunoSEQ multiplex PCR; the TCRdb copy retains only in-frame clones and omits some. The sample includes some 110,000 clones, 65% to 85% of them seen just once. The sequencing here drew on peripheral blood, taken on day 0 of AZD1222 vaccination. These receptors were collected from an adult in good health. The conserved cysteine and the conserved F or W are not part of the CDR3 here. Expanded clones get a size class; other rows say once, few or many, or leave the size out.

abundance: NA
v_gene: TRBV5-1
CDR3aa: ASSSAVPKDTQY

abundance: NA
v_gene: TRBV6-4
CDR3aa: ASSEGFRGLPSYNEQF

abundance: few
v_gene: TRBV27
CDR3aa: ASSFQTATYEQY

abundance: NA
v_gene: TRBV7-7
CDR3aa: ASSSTNGLNEKLF

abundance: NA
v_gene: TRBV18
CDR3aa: ASSSHELGAGQPQH

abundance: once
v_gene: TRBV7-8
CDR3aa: ASSVEGRRVEQY

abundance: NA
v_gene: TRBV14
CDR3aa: ASSREDITEAF

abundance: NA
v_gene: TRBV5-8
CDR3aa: ARHIPGRGEQEGQPQH

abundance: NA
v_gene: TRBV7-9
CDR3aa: ASSVLIGGVSYEQY

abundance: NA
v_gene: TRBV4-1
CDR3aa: ASSQDRVSYNEQF

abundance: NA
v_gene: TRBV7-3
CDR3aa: ASSLGTGGPDTQY

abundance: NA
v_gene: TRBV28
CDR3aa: ASSPGTGAGEQY

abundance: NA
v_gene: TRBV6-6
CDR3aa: ASSPRAGDEKLF

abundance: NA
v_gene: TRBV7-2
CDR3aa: ASSTRDRGRGTYEQY

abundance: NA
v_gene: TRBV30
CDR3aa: AWSVGSYSTDTQY

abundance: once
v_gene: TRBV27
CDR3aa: ASSLLGTGDGEQY

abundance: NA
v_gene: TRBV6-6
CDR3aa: ASSYGTGGEKLF